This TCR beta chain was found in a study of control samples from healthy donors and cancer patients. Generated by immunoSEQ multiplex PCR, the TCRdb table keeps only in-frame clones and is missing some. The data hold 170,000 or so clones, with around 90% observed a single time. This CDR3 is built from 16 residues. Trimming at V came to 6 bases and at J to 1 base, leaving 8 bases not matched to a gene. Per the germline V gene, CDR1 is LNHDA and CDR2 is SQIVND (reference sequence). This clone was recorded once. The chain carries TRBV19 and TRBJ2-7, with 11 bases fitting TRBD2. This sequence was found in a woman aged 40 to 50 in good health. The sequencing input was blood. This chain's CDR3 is CASSPIASGGSYEQYF. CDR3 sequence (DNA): TGTGCCAGTAGCCCCATCGCTAGCGGGGGGTCCTACGAGCAGTACTTC.